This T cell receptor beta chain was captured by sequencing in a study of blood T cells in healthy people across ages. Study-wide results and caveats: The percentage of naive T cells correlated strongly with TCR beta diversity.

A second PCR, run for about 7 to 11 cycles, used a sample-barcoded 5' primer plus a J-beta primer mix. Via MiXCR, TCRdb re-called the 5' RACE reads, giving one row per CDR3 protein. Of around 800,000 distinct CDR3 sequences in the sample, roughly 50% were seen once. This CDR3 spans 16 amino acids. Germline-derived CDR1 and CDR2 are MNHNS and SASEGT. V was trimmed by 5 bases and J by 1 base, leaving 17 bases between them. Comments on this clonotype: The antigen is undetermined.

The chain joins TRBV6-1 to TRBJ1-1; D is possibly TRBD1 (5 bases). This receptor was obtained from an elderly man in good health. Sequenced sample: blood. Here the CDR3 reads CASSQGYGGANTEAFF. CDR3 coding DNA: TGTGCCAGCAGTCAGGGTTACGGGGGAGCGAACACTGAAGCTTTCTTT.